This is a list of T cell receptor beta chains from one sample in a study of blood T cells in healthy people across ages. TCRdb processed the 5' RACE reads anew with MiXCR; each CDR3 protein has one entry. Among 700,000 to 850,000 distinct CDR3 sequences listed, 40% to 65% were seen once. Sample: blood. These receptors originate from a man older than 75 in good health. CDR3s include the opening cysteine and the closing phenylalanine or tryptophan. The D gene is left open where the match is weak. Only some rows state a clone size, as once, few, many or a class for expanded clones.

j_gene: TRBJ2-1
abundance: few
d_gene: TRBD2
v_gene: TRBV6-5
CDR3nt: TGTGCCAGCAGTTACTCGACTAGCGGGAGTGGGCAGTTCTTC
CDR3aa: CASSYSTSGSGQFF

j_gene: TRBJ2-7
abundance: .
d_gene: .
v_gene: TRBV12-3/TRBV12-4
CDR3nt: TGTGCCAGCAGTTTCCTAACAGCCTACGAGCAGTACTTC
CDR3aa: CASSFLTAYEQYF

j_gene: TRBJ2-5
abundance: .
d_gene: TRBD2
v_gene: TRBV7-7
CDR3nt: TGTGCTAGCAGCGCACGACTAGCGGGAATGGAGACCCAGTACTTC
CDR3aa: CASSARLAGMETQYF

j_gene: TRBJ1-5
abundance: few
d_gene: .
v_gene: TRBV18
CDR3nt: TGTGCCAGCTCACCTTGGCAGGGTAATCAGCCCCAGCATTTT
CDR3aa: CASSPWQGNQPQHF

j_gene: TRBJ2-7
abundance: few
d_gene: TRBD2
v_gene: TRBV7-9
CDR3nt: TGTGCCAGCAGTTTAGCGGGGGTTCCCTCCTACGAGCAGTACTTC
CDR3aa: CASSLAGVPSYEQYF

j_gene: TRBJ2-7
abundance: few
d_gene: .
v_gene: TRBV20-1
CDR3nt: TGCAGTGCTAATACAGGCCGACTGGGGGACGAGCAGTACTTC
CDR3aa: CSANTGRLGDEQYF

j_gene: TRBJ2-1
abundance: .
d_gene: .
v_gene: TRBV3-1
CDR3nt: TGTGCCAGCAGCCGCGACTTATTTGAGCAGTTCTTC
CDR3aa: CASSRDLFEQFF

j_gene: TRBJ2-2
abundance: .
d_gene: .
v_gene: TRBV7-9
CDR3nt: TGTGCCAGCAGCTTAGCAAACCCCTCCACCGGGGAGCTGTTTTTT
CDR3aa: CASSLANPSTGELFF

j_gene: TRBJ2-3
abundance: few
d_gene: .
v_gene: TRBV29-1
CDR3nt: TGCAGCGTTGCTCCGGAGGCCAAGCACAGATACGCGTATTTT
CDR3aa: CSVAPEAKHRYAYF

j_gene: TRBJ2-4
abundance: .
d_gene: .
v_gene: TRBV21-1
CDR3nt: TGTGCCAGCAGCAATTCCACGGCCTCACGGTTTGACATTCAGTACTTC
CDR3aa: CASSNSTASRFDIQYF

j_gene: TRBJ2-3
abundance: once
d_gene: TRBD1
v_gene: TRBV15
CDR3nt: TGTGCCACCAGCAGAGCCCAGGGGGACCTGCACAGAGACGCGTATTTT
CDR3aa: CATSRAQGDLHRDAYF

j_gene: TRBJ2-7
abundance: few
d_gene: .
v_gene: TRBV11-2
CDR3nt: TGTGCCAGCAGCCTGACAGAGGGAGGCTACGAGCAGTACTTC
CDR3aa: CASSLTEGGYEQYF

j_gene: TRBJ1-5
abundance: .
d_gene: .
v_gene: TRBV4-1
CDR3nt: TGCGCCAGCAGCCAGACCCCTGGAGGGTTGAGCAATCAGCCCCAGCATTTT
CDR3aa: CASSQTPGGLSNQPQHF

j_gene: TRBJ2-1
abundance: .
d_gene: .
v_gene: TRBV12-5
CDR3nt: TGTGCTAGTGGTTTGCTACAGGCCGCGGATGAGCAGTTCTTC
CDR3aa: CASGLLQAADEQFF

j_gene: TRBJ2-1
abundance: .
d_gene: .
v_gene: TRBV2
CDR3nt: TGTGCCACCCCATCGGGGGTGAATGAGCAGTTCTTC
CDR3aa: CATPSGVNEQFF

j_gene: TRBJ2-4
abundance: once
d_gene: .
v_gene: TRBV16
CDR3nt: TGTGCCAGCAGCCAATCGCTGGGGCAGTCGAGTGAGCAGTACTTC
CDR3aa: CASSQSLGQSSEQYF

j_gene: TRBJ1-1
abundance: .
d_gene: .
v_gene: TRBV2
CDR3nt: TGTGCCAGCAGGCCACCGGGGGGGGTGGAAGCTTTCTTT
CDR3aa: CASRPPGGVEAFF

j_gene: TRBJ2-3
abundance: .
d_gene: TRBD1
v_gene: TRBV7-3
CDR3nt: TGTGCCAGCAGCCGCGACAGGGGTCTGGATACGCAGTATTTT
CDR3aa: CASSRDRGLDTQYF

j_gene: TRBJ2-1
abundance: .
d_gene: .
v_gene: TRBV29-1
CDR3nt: TGCAGCGTGGGCTTTTTTCCAGGGGATGAGCAGTTCTTC
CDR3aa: CSVGFFPGDEQFF

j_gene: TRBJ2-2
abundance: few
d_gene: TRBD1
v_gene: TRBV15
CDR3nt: TGTGCCACCAGCAGGGCTGACAGGGGATCCGGGGAGCTGTTTTTT
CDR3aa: CATSRADRGSGELFF

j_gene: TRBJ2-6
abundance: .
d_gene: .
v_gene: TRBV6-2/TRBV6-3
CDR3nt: TGTGCCAGCAGGCGCCCGCGGTCTGGGGCCAACGTCCTGACTTTC
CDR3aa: CASRRPRSGANVLTF

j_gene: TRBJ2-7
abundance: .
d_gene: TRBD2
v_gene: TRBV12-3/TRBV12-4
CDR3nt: TGTGCCAGCAGGCTAGCGGGAGATGTGGGCGAGCAGTACTTC
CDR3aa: CASRLAGDVGEQYF

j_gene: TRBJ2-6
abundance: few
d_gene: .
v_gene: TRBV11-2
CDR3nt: TGTGCCAGCAGCCCTGGCACCAACGTCCTGACTTTC
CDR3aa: CASSPGTNVLTF

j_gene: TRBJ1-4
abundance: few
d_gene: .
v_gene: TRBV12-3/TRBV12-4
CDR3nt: TGTGCCAGCAGTTCGACAGGAGGGTATGAAAAACTGTTTTTT
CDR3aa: CASSSTGGYEKLFF

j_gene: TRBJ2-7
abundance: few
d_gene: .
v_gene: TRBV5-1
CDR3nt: TGCGCCAGCAGCCCACCACGGCTTGACAGTTCCTACGAGCAGTACTTC
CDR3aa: CASSPPRLDSSYEQYF

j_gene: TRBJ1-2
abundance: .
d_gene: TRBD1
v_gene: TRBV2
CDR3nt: TGTGCCAGCAGTGAAGAGGAACAGGGGGATTACGACTATGGCTACACCTTC
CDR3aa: CASSEEEQGDYDYGYTF

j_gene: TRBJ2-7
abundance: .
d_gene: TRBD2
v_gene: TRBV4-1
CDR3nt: TGCGCCAGCAGCCAGGGGGGGACTGCCGGATTCTACGAGCAGTACTTC
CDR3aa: CASSQGGTAGFYEQYF

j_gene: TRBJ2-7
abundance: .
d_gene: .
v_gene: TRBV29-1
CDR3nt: TGCAGCGTTACGGTCGGTCCCTACGAGCAGTACTTC
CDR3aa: CSVTVGPYEQYF

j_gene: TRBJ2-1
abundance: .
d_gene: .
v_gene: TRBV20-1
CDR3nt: TGCAGTGCTTCCCGACCTGTAAGCTCCTACAATGAGCAGTTCTTC
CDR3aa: CSASRPVSSYNEQFF

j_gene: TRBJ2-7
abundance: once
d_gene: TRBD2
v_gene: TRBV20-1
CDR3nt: TGCAGTGCCATCCCGGGACTAGCGGGAGGGCCCCCGCACGAGCAGTACTTC
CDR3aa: CSAIPGLAGGPPHEQYF

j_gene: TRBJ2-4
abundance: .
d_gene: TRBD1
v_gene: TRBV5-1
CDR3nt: TGCGCCAGCAGCCCAGGGACAGACCTAGCCAAAAACATTCAGTACTTC
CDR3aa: CASSPGTDLAKNIQYF

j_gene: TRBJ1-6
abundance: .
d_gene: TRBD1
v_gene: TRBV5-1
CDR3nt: TGCGCCAGCAGCTTGGAGGGGACAGGGGGCGGTTCACCCCTCCACTTT
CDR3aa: CASSLEGTGGGSPLHF

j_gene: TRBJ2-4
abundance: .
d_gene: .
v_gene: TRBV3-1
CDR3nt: TGTGCCAGCAGCCCTGCGGGATACGGGGTTAGGGAGCAGTACTTC
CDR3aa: CASSPAGYGVREQYF

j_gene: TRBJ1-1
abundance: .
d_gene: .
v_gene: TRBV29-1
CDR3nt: TGCAGCGTTGAACGAATGAACACTGAAGCTTTCTTT
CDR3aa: CSVERMNTEAFF

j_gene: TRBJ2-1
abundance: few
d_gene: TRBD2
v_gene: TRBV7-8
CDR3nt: TGTGCCAGCAGCCAACCCAGCGGGGGCAATGAGCAGTTCTTC
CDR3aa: CASSQPSGGNEQFF

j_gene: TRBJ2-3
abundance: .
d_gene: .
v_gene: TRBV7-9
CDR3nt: TGTGCCAGCAGCCCCAGGGGGGGGGCGGATACGCAGTATTTT
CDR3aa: CASSPRGGADTQYF

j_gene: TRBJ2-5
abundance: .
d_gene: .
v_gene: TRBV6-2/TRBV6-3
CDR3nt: TGTGCCAGCAGTTACAAACGGGAGACCCAGTACTTC
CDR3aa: CASSYKRETQYF

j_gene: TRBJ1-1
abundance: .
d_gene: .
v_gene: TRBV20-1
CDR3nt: TGCAGTGCTAGAGTGGGGTTAGGAAACACTGAAGCTTTCTTT
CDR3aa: CSARVGLGNTEAFF

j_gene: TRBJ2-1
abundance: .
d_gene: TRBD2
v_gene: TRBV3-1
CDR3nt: TGTGCCAGCAGCCAAGGGGCTAGCGGTTACAATGAGCAGTTCTTC
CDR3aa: CASSQGASGYNEQFF

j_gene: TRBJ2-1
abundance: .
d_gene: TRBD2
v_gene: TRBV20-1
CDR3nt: TGCAGTGCTAGAGTACGGGAGGGGAAAAGCTCCTACAATGAGCAGTTCTTC
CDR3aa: CSARVREGKSSYNEQFF

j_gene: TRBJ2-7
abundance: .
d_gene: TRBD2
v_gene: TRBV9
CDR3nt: TGTGCCAGCAGCGTAGGTTTAGGACTAGCGGGAAACGAGCAGTACTTC
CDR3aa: CASSVGLGLAGNEQYF

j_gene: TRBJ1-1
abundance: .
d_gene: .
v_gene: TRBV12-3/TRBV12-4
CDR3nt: TGTGCCAGCAGCCTCAACGGGGGGCACACTGAAGCTTTCTTT
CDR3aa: CASSLNGGHTEAFF

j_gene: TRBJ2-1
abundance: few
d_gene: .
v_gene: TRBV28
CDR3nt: TGTGCCAGCAGTTTATGGGGATCCTACAATGAGCAGTTCTTC
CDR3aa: CASSLWGSYNEQFF

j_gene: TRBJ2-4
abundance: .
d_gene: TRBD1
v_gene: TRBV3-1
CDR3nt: TGTGCCAGCAGCCAAGGTGGGACAGCACCCTACGAGCAGTATTTC
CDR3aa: CASSQGGTAPYEQYF

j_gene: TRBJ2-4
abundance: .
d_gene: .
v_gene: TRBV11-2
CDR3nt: TGTGCCAGCAGCTTAGGTGGGCAGGCCAAAAACATTCAGTACTTC
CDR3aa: CASSLGGQAKNIQYF

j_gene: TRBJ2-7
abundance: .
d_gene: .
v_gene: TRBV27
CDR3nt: TGTGCCAGCAGTCTCAGGACGGGGGCGCGTTACGAGCAGTACTTC
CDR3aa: CASSLRTGARYEQYF

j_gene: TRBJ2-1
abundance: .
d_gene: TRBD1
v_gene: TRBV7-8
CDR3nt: TGTGCCAGCAGCTTAAATCCGGGACAGGGACTCGATGAGCAGTTCTTC
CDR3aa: CASSLNPGQGLDEQFF

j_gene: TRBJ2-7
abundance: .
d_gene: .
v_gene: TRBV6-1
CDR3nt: TGTGCCAGCAGTGCTAGTACCGGGACACCGCCCTACGAGCAGTACTTC
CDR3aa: CASSASTGTPPYEQYF

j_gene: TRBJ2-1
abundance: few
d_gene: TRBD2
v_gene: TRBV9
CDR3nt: TGTGCCAGCAGCCCAAAATCCGGGACTAGCTGGGATGAGCAGTTCTTC
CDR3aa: CASSPKSGTSWDEQFF

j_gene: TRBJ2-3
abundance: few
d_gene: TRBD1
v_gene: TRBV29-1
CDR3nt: TGCAGCGTTGACAACCGGGACAGGGGGGGAGATACGCAGTATTTT
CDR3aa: CSVDNRDRGGDTQYF